This T cell receptor beta chain was identified in a study of lymphopenia after photon versus proton radiotherapy. Libraries were prepared by immunoSEQ multiplex PCR; TCRdb keeps only in-frame clonotypes and omits some of them. The table lists 55,000 to 70,000 clones, 87% of them singletons, with 10% to 11% in the top ten. Regarding this clone: Its antigen is unidentified.

From germline, CDR1 is SSHAT and CDR2 FNYEAQ (reference sequence). The V gene lost 0 bases and the J gene lost 2 bases, with 7 bases spanning the gap. CDR3 length: 14 amino acids. Study results and caveats: Larger post-nadir TCR diversity loss correlated inversely with survival in deceased patients. After lymphocyte nadir, photon-treated repertoires showed oligoclonal expansion, especially CD8+ Temra. Under photons, naive T cells and diversity fell while effector/memory populations rose.

The chain joins TRBV7-7 to TRBJ2-5; no firm D call. The sequence derives from a man older than 75 with esophageal cancer. This specimen was peripheral blood, taken from a patient treated with proton-based radiotherapy. The CDR3 loop reads CASSLALGQETQYF. The CDR3 DNA reads TGTGCCAGCAGCTTAGCGTTGGGTCAAGAGACCCAGTACTTC.